This T cell receptor beta chain was obtained from a study of blood T cells in healthy people across ages. Study-wide findings and caveats: As age increased, TCR beta diversity per million T cells fell in a roughly linear fashion.

This CDR3 is 15 amino acids long. Germline CDR1 and CDR2: DFQATT and SNEGSKA (reference sequence). A second PCR, run for about 7 to 11 cycles, used a sample-barcoded 5' primer plus a J-beta primer mix. TCRdb redid the calling of the 5' RACE reads with MiXCR, one entry per CDR3 protein. The sample has approximately 1.5 million distinct CDR3 sequences, roughly 32% seen once. For this clonotype: Its antigen remains unknown.

The V and J genes are TRBV20-1 and TRBJ2-4, with D hard to call. The end of the DNA fits TRBJ2-7 better, so the J call may be wrong. The sequenced material came from blood. This receptor was obtained from a woman aged 30 to 39 in good health. The CDR3 spells CSARALVVVSYEQYF. The DNA for the CDR3 is TGCAGTGCTAGGGCGTTGGTTGTCGTCTCCTACGAGCAGTACTTC.